These 7 T cell receptor beta chains were sequenced from one sample in a study of T cell responses to AZD1222 COVID-19 vaccine. TCRdb's copy holds only in-frame clones and misses some; the assay was immunoSEQ multiplex PCR. This sample has tens of thousands of clones; around 87% occur once, and the top ten carry 16%. Here the sequenced sample was peripheral blood, taken on day 0 of AZD1222 vaccination. The receptors come from an adult in good health.

The chain uses TRBV15 and TRBJ2-7; TRBD1 matches 9 bases. This CDR3 is built from 14 residues. Germline loops: CDR1 LNHNV, CDR2 YYDKDF (reference sequence). V lost 3 bases and J lost 4; bases outside the gene matches: 4. Here the CDR3 DNA reads TGTGCCACCAGCAGCTCCGGGACAGGGTACGAGCAGTACTTC. This gives the protein CATSSSGTGYEQYF. The whole variable domain, remainder taken from reference TRBV15 and TRBJ2-7, is DAMVIQNPRYQVTQFGKPVTLSCSQTLNHNVMYWYQQKSSQAPKLLFHYYDKDFNNEADTPDNFQSRRPNTSFCFLDIRSPGLGDTAMYLCATSSSGTGYEQYFGPGTRLTVT.

V gene TRBV28 combines with J gene TRBJ1-2; D unclear. With 3 bases removed from V and 1 base from J, the gap between germline ends came to 6 bases. Germline V gene data show CDR1 as MDHEN and CDR2 as SYDVKM. The length of the CDR3 is 13 residues. In DNA, the CDR3 is TGTGCCAGCAGTTTTCAACTTAACTATGGCTACACCTTC. Amino acids: CASSFQLNYGYTF.

V is TRBV29-1 and J is TRBJ2-5; the D gene is possibly TRBD1 (5 bases). Trimming took off 4 bases at V and 2 bases at J, with 8 bases between the two ends. CDR1 and CDR2 (germline): SQVTM, ANQGSEA. This CDR3 comprises 12 residues. The CDR3 region is CSVVRGQETQYF. The DNA for the CDR3 is TGCAGCGTTGTTAGGGGACAAGAGACCCAGTACTTC.

This clone has just one count. This chain joins TRBV2 and TRBJ2-3; D perhaps matches TRBD1 (6 bases). The length of the CDR3 is 14 residues. Trimming removed 8 bases from V and 3 bases from J, with 15 bases in between. The germline V gene encodes CDR1 SNHLY and CDR2 FYNNEI. The CDR3 loop reads CASSRDKGTDTQYF. The CDR3 DNA reads TGTGCCAGCTCTCGGGACAAGGGAACAGATACGCAGTATTTT.

The rearrangement links TRBV7-2 to TRBJ2-7; 8 bases map to TRBD1. Germline V gives CDR1 SGHTA, CDR2 FQGNSA. This CDR3 has 13 residues. With 5 bases clipped from V and 6 bases from J, the junction kept 6 bases outside the gene matches. Here the CDR3 DNA reads TGTGCCAGCAGCGCCAGGACAGGGAGCGAGCAGTACTTC. Its protein product is CASSARTGSEQYF.

CDR3: CASSQLTGYGYTF. Written as DNA, the CDR3 is TGTGCCAGCAGTCAACTGACAGGTTATGGCTACACCTTC. The rearrangement uses TRBV27 and TRBJ1-2, with D perhaps matching TRBD1 (6 bases). The germline gives CDR1 MNHEY, CDR2 SMNVEV (reference sequence). CDR3 length: 13 amino acids. Trimming shortened V by 5 bases and J by 5 bases, and 12 bases separated the two germline ends.

The rearrangement uses TRBV28 and TRBJ1-5; the D is unclear. Germline V CDR1 and CDR2: MDHEN, SYDVKM. CDR3 length: 11 residues. With 6 bases removed from V and 3 bases from J, the gap between germline ends came to 3 bases. CDR3 sequence reads: CASRTNQPQHF. In nucleotides, the CDR3 is TGTGCCAGCAGGACCAATCAGCCCCAGCATTTT.